These 25 T cell receptor beta chains were sequenced from one sample in a study of cytomegalovirus exposure and HLA in healthy donors. The PCR was carried out with 60 Vbeta primers and 13 Jbeta primers. The data were produced by immunoSEQ multiplex PCR, yet TCRdb's version contains in-frame clones alone and is incomplete. The sample carries 140,000 to 150,000 clones, roughly 80% recorded once. The specimen was PBMCs. These TCRs come from a man aged 35-49 years in good health and CMV-seropositive.

The chain is built from TRBV19 and TRBJ1-1, with D unresolved. The CDR3 extends over 14 amino acids. V lost 3 bases and J 5 bases, leaving 13 bases between the germline ends. Looked up from germline, CDR1 is LNHDA and CDR2 is SQIVND (reference sequence). In nucleotides, the CDR3 is TGTGCCAGTAGTATGTGGGCCCGATTGACTGAAGCTTTCTTT. Protein sequence: CASSMWARLTEAFF.

V is TRBV5-6 and J is TRBJ2-7, with D possibly being TRBD2 (5 bases). CDR1 is SGHDT, CDR2 YYEEEE, per germline. Trimming took off 2 bases at V and 2 bases at J, with 8 bases between the two ends. The CDR3 is made up of 13 amino acids. The CDR3 here is CASSLGSAYEQYF. In DNA form, the CDR3 reads TGTGCCAGCAGCTTAGGTAGCGCCTACGAGCAGTACTTC.

The rearrangement uses TRBV15 and TRBJ2-3, with a possible D match to TRBD2 (7 bases). The V end lost 8 bases, the J end lost 2 bases, and 17 bases lay between the germline ends. Looked up from germline, CDR1 is LNHNV and CDR2 is YYDKDF (reference sequence). The CDR3 has 15 amino acids. CDR3 residues: CATGDGGGFTDTQYF. The CDR3 region has the DNA TGTGCCACCGGGGATGGGGGGGGCTTCACAGATACGCAGTATTTT.

This clone was seen more than once but under ten times. The rearrangement joins TRBV9 to TRBJ2-1, with a possible D match to TRBD2 (5 bases). The CDR3 length is 14 residues. Between the trimmed V and J ends, which lost 0 bases and 4 bases, there was a span of 8 bases. Germline CDR1 SGDLS, CDR2 YYNGEE. The CDR3 DNA sequence: TGTGCCAGCAGCGTAGTCGGCGGGTACAATGAGCAGTTCTTC. It yields the protein CASSVVGGYNEQFF.

This clone was counted only a few times. The genes are TRBV5-1 and TRBJ2-1; 12 bases line up with TRBD1. CDR3 length equals 15 residues. V lost 1 base to trimming and J lost 8 bases; unmatched junction nucleotides: 4. The V gene's germline CDR1 is SGHRS and CDR2 YFSETQ. This CDR3 reads CASSLHGTGGDEQFF. The CDR3 DNA reads TGCGCCAGCAGCTTGCATGGGACAGGGGGCGATGAGCAGTTCTTC.

The chain joins TRBV7-9 to TRBJ2-5; D is unclear. The CDR3 has 13 residues. The V gene lost 1 base and the J gene lost 2 bases, with 5 bases spanning the gap. Germline CDR1 is SEHNR and CDR2 is FQNEAQ (reference sequence). The CDR3 coding sequence is TGTGCCAGCAGCTTAGTACAGCAAGAGACCCAGTACTTC. It specifies CASSLVQQETQYF. Filled out from reference TRBV7-9 and TRBJ2-5, the complete variable domain reads DTGVSQNPRHKITKRGQNVTFRCDPISEHNRLYWYRQTLGQGPEFLTYFQNEAQLEKSRLLSDRFSAERPKGSFSTLEIQRTEQGDSAMYLCASSLVQQETQYFGPGTRLLVL.

The V and J genes are TRBV5-5 and TRBJ2-7; 8 bases match TRBD1. The CDR3 is 13 amino acids. After removal of 4 bases from V and 5 bases from J, the junction contained 5 bases not matched to a gene. Germline V gene data show CDR1 as SGHKS and CDR2 as YYEKEE (reference sequence). Here the CDR3 DNA reads TGTGCCAGCAGCCCAGGGGGCTTAGACGAGCAGTACTTC. Its protein is CASSPGGLDEQYF.

The chain couples TRBV10-3 to TRBJ2-3; the match to TRBD2 covers 13 bases. Trimming removed 8 bases from V and 4 bases from J; junction bases left unmatched: 3. From germline, CDR1 is ENHRY and CDR2 SYGVKD. The CDR3 loop spans 14 amino acids. CDR3 bases: TGTGCCATCTCTACTAGCGGGAGGGCAGATACGCAGTATTTT. Translation gives CAISTSGRADTQYF.

The rearrangement uses TRBV7-2 and TRBJ1-2; 9 bases match TRBD1. V lost 5 bases and J lost 4; bases outside the gene matches: 5. The CDR3 consists of 14 residues. The germline V gene encodes CDR1 SGHTA and CDR2 FQGNSA. CDR3 sequence (DNA): TGTGCCAGCAGCCAGGGACAGGGAGGCTATGGCTACACCTTC. It translates to CASSQGQGGYGYTF.

V gene TRBV4-3 combines with J gene TRBJ2-1; D remains ambiguous. Trimming took 0 bases from V and 6 from J, leaving 12 bases between them. This CDR3 region has 15 residues. Germline V gene lookup returns CDR1 LGHNA and CDR2 YSLEER. As DNA, the CDR3 is TGCGCCAGCAGCCAAGACCCCGCCGGCGGCAATGAGCAGTTCTTC. Protein: CASSQDPAGGNEQFF.

The rearrangement links TRBV4-2 to TRBJ2-1; 8 positions agree with TRBD2. Trimming removed 0 bases from V and 6 bases from J; junction bases left unmatched: 7. The CDR3 is 16 residues long. CDR1 is LGHNA, CDR2 YNFKEQ, per germline. CDR3 sequence: CASSQDGGAGGNEQFF. The CDR3 DNA reads as TGTGCCAGCAGCCAAGATGGGGGGGCGGGAGGCAATGAGCAGTTCTTC.

The chain combines TRBV5-4 with TRBJ2-7; 8 positions match TRBD1. Germline CDR1 is SGHNT and CDR2 is YYREEE (reference sequence). This CDR3 has 14 amino acids. Trimming cost V 4 bases and J 3 bases; bases outside gene matches: 6. The DNA for the CDR3 is TGTGCCAGCAGCCCCGGGACAGGCTTCTACGAGCAGTACTTC. It is translated as CASSPGTGFYEQYF.

V and J are TRBV5-5 and TRBJ1-3; D might be TRBD1 (5 bases). There are 15 residues in the CDR3. Germline loops: CDR1 SGHKS, CDR2 YYEKEE (reference sequence). V shed 3 bases and J shed 2 bases, with 12 bases lying between them. The CDR3 DNA reads TGTGCCAGCAGCTCTCAGGGATTGGCTGGAAACACCATATATTTT. Encoded protein: CASSSQGLAGNTIYF.

This rearrangement joins TRBV7-2 to TRBJ1-1, with D tentatively TRBD1 (5 bases). The length of the CDR3 is 14 residues. CDR1 is SGHTA, CDR2 FQGNSA, per germline. The germline V and J ends were trimmed by 6 bases and 0 bases, with 11 bases remaining between them. Here the CDR3 reads CASSPGGMNTEAFF. Here the CDR3 DNA reads TGTGCCAGCAGTCCTGGGGGGATGAACACTGAAGCTTTCTTT.

The chain links TRBV7-9 to TRBJ2-1, with D possibly being TRBD1 (6 bases). The length of the CDR3 is 13 residues. Germline V CDR1 and CDR2: SEHNR, FQNEAQ (reference sequence). The V end was cut by 7 bases, the J end by 7 bases, with 14 bases between. The CDR3 bases are TGTGCCAGCATGTCCGGGACAAAGAATGAGCAGTTCTTC. Translation gives CASMSGTKNEQFF.

This rearrangement joins TRBV11-2 to TRBJ2-2, with 10 bases aligning to TRBD2. The J segment lost 4 bases and the V segment lost 3 bases, leaving 8 bases of the junction unmatched. Germline assignment: CDR1 SGHAT and CDR2 FQNNGV. The CDR3 covers 17 residues. The CDR3 DNA reads TGTGCCAGCAGCTTGGGGGCTAGCGGGAGTGGCACCGGGGAGCTGTTTTTT. Translation: CASSLGASGSGTGELFF.

V is TRBV9 and J is TRBJ2-4, with D perhaps TRBD2 (7 bases). V lost 4 bases and J lost 8, with 16 bases in between. The CDR3 extends over 14 amino acids. Germline CDR1 SGDLS, CDR2 YYNGEE. CDR3 protein: CASSKGGGWDIQYF. The DNA for the CDR3 is TGTGCCAGCAGCAAAGGGGGGGGGTGGGACATTCAGTACTTC.

This clone has just a few counts. The chain uses TRBV6-1 and TRBJ2-5, with TRBD2 matching 11 bases. Germline-derived CDR1 and CDR2 are MNHNS and SASEGT. With 3 bases clipped from V and 5 bases from J, the junction kept 11 bases outside the gene matches. CDR3 length: 17 residues. In nucleotides, the CDR3 is TGTGCCAGCAGTGATTTGGTAGCGGGAGGGCCCGATGAGACCCAGTACTTC. Translated: CASSDLVAGGPDETQYF.

This clone was seen more than once but under ten times. The V gene is TRBV28, the J gene TRBJ1-2; 8 nucleotides align to TRBD1. With 1 base clipped from V and 8 bases from J, the junction kept 12 bases outside the gene matches. Germline V lookup: CDR1 MDHEN, CDR2 SYDVKM. The CDR3 consists of 16 residues. CDR3 loop: CASSLSSSLQGGGYTF. The CDR3, as DNA: TGTGCCAGCAGTTTATCCTCTAGTCTACAGGGGGGCGGCTACACCTTC.

This clone was recorded once. This chain links TRBV7-8 with TRBJ1-2, with D hard to call. The CDR3 spans 14 residues. Germline V CDR1 and CDR2: SGHVS, FQNEAQ. Deletions cut 1 base from V and 6 bases from J, with 12 bases between. CDR3 coding DNA: TGTGCCAGCAGCTTAGGCGCGTCAATAAATGGCTACACCTTC. Amino acids: CASSLGASINGYTF.

As DNA, the CDR3 is TGTGCCATCAGTGACTCCGACACCGCCCGCGCTTTCTTT. Protein product: CAISDSDTARAFF. This rearrangement joins TRBV10-3 to TRBJ1-1; D remains ambiguous. The CDR3 has 13 amino acids. Trimming took 3 bases from V and 11 from J, leaving 16 bases between them. Germline CDR1 and CDR2: ENHRY and SYGVKD.

This clone was recorded a few times. The gene calls are TRBV18 and TRBJ2-1; TRBD2 agrees at 8 bases. This CDR3 region has 16 residues. Trimming removed 1 base from V and 7 bases from J; junction bases left unmatched: 9. Per germline, CDR1 KGHSH and CDR2 LQKENI. The CDR3 sequence: CASSPRTSPGGNEQFF. Written as DNA, the CDR3 is TGTGCCAGCTCACCACGGACTAGCCCTGGTGGGAATGAGCAGTTCTTC.

The chain recombines TRBV14 with TRBJ1-1, with D possibly matching TRBD1 (6 bases). The CDR3 is 13 residues long. Germline CDR1 and CDR2: SGHDN and FVKESK. Trimming removed 2 bases from V and 3 bases from J, with 7 bases in between. The CDR3: CASSQRQDTEAFF. CDR3 in DNA: TGTGCCAGCAGCCAACGACAGGACACTGAAGCTTTCTTT.

The chain links TRBV19 to TRBJ2-3; 7 bases line up with TRBD1. This CDR3 is built from 15 residues. The ends lost 3 bases at V and 2 bases at J; junction bases unmatched: 5. Germline V CDR1 and CDR2: LNHDA, SQIVND (reference sequence). This CDR3 reads CASSIGQASTDTQYF. The CDR3 bases are TGTGCCAGTAGTATCGGACAGGCTTCCACAGATACGCAGTATTTT.

The J gene is TRBJ1-5, the V gene TRBV18; 8 nucleotides agree with TRBD1. Trimming cost V 5 bases and J 2 bases; bases outside gene matches: 5. Germline CDR1 is KGHSH and CDR2 is LQKENI. This CDR3 region has 15 residues. CDR3 DNA: TGTGCCAGCTCAGGAGGACAGGGCGGCAATCAGCCCCAGCATTTT. Protein product: CASSGGQGGNQPQHF.